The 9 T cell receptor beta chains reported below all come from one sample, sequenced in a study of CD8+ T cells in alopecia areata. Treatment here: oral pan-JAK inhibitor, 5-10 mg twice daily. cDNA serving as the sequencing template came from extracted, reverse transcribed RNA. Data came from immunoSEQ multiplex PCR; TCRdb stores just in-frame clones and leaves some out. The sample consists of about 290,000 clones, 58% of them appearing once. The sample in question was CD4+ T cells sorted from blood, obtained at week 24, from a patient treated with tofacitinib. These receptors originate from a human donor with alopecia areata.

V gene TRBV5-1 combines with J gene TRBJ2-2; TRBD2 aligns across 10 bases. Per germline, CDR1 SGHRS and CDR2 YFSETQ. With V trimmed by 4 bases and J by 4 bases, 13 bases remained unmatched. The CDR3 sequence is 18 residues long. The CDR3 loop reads CASSMDALGLASTGELFF. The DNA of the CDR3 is TGCGCCAGCAGCATGGACGCCCTGGGACTAGCGAGCACCGGGGAGCTGTTTTTT.

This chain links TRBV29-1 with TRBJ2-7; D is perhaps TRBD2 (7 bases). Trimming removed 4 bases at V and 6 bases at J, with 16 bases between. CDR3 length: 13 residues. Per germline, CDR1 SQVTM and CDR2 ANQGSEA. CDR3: CSVAGRGGVEQYF. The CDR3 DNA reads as TGCAGCGTTGCTGGCAGGGGAGGGGTCGAGCAGTACTTC.

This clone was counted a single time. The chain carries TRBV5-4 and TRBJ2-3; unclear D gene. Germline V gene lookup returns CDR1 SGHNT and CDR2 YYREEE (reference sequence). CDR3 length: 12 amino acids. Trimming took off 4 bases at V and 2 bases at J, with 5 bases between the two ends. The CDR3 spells CASSLNTDTQYF. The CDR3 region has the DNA TGTGCCAGCAGCCTCAACACAGATACGCAGTATTTT.

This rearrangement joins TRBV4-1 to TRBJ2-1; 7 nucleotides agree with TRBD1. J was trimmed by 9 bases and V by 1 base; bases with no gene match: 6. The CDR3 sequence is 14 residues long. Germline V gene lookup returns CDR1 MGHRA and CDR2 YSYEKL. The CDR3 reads CASSQGPGTAEQFF. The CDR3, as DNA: TGCGCCAGCAGCCAAGGCCCTGGGACAGCTGAGCAGTTCTTC.

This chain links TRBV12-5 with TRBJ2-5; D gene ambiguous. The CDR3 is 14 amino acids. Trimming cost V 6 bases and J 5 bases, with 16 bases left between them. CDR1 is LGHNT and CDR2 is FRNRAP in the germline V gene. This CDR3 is CASGPGSVWETQYF. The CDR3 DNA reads TGTGCTAGTGGCCCGGGCTCGGTCTGGGAGACCCAGTACTTC.

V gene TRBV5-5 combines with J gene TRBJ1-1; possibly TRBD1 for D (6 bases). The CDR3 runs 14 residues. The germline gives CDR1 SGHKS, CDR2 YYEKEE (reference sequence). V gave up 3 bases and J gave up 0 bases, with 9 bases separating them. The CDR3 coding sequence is TGTGCCAGCAGCTGGGACACTCTGAACACTGAAGCTTTCTTT. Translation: CASSWDTLNTEAFF.

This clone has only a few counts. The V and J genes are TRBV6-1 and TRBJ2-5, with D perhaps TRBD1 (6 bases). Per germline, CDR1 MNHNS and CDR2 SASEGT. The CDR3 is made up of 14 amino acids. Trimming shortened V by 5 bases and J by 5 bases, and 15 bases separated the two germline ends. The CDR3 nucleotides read TGTGCCAGCAGTACAGGGAGTAATACGGAGACCCAGTACTTC. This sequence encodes CASSTGSNTETQYF.

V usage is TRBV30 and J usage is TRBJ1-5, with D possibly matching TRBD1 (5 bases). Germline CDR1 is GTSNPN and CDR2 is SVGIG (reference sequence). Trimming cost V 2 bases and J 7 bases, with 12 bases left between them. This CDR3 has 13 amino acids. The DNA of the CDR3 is TGTGCCTGGAGTATCCAGGGCTACCAGCCCCAGCATTTT. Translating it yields CAWSIQGYQPQHF. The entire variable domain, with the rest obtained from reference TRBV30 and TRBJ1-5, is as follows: SQTIHQWPATLVQPVGSPLSLECTVEGTSNPNLYWYRQAAGRGLQLLFYSVGIGQISSEVPQNLSASRPQDRQFILSSKKLLLSDSGFYLCAWSIQGYQPQHFGDGTRLSIL.

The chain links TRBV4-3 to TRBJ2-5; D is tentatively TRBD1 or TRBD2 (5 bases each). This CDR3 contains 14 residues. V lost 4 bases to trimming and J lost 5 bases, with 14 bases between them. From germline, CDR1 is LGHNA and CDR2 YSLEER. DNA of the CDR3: TGCGCCAGCAGCCTCGGGGCATACGGGGAGACCCAGTACTTC. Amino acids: CASSLGAYGETQYF.